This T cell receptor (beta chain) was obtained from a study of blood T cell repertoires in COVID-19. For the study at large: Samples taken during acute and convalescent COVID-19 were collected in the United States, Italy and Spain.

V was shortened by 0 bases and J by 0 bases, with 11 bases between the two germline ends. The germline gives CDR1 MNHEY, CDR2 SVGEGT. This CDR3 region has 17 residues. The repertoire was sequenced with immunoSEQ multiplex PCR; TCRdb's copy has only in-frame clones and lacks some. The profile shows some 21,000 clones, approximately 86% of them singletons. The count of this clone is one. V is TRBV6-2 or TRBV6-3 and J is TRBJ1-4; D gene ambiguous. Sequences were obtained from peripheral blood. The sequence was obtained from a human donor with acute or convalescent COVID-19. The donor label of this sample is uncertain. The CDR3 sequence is CASSYSIPSATNEKLFF. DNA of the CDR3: TGTGCCAGCAGTTACTCGATTCCCAGCGCAACTAATGAAAAACTGTTTTTT.